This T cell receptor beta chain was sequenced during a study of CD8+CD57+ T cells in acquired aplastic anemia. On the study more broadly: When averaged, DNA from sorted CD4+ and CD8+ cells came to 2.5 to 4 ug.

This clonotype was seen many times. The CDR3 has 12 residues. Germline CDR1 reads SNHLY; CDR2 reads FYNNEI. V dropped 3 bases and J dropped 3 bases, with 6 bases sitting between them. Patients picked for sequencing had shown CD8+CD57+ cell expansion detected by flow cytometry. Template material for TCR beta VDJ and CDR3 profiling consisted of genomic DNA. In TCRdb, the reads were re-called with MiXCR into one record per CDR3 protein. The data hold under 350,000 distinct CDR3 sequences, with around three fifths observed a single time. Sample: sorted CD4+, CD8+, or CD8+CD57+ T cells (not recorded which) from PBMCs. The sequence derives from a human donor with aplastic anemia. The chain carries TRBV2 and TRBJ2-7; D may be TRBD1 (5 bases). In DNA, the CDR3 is TGTGCCAGCAGTGACAGGGACTACGAGCAGTACTTC. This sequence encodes CASSDRDYEQYF.